This T cell receptor (beta chain) was sequenced for a study of beta chain features in type 1 diabetes. The study reverse transcribed the entire isolated RNA, so it sequenced expressed TCRB transcripts. Assay: immunoSEQ multiplex PCR; the TCRdb copy retains only in-frame clones and omits some. The profile shows 300,000 to 450,000 clones, roughly a tenth of them singletons. Findings of the study overall: Shortening of TCRB CDR3s, moderate but significant, appeared in all four CD4+ subsets of Type 1 diabetes patients.

Points on this clone: Its antigen is undetermined.

Sequences were obtained from central memory CD4+ T cells from blood. The sequence came from a man in his thirties or forties with type 1 diabetes.

CDR3 amino acids: CAISEGQGRTGELFF. The CDR3 DNA sequence: TGTGCCATCAGTGAGGGACAGGGTCGCACCGGGGAGCTGTTTTTT. This chain connects TRBV10-3 to TRBJ2-2; 8 bases line up with TRBD1. The trim removed 2 bases at V and 4 bases at J, leaving 3 bases unmatched. Looked up from germline, CDR1 is ENHRY and CDR2 is SYGVKD. This CDR3 has 15 amino acids.